This is a list of T cell receptor beta chains from one sample in a study of T-cell memory formation after mild COVID-19. TCRdb reprocessed the 5' RACE reads via MiXCR and lists one record per CDR3 protein. The data contain 300,000 or so distinct CDR3 sequences, roughly 15% of them singletons. Sequencing was performed on PBMCs or a T cell subset sorted from them (not recorded which). Every receptor here comes from a man between 18 and 29 years old who had mild COVID-19 (a few samples of this study predate the infection). Cell type and time point are not known. CDR3s include the opening cysteine and the closing phenylalanine or tryptophan. Fields, in order: clone size, D gene, V gene, J gene, CDR3 DNA, CDR3 protein. D genes are given only for firm matches. Expanded clones get a size class; other rows say once, few or many, or leave the size out.

>medium-sized|NA|TRBV7-9|TRBJ2-2
TGTGCCAGCAGCTACGGGACTCCCGGGGAGCTGTTTTTT
CASSYGTPGELFF
>few|TRBD1|TRBV7-9|TRBJ1-6
TGTGCCAGCAGCCCAGGGGGAGGTAATTCACCCCTCCACTTT
CASSPGGGNSPLHF
>NA|TRBD1|TRBV7-3|TRBJ2-3
TGTGCCAGCAGCGAACAGGGGGTGGGGACAGATACGCAGTATTTT
CASSEQGVGTDTQYF
>NA|TRBD2|TRBV4-3|TRBJ2-2
TGCGCCAGCAGCCAAGGGGTTAGCGGGGGTAGGGAGCTGTTTTTT
CASSQGVSGGRELFF
>NA|TRBD2|TRBV6-6|TRBJ2-5
TGTGCCAGCAGTTTGTCTAGCGGGGTTGGCGAGACCCAGTACTTC
CASSLSSGVGETQYF
>NA|TRBD1|TRBV7-9|TRBJ1-3
TGTGACAGCAGCTCCGGAGGGGGCGCAGCCATCTCTGGAAACACCATATATTTT
CDSSSGGGAAISGNTIYF
>few|NA|TRBV5-1|TRBJ1-1
TGCGCCAGCAGCTTGGGACCTAGTTTAGGAGCTTTCTTT
CASSLGPSLGAFF
>NA|NA|TRBV5-1|TRBJ2-2
TGCGCCAGCAGCTTAGGGACACTCACCGGGGAGCTGTTTTTT
CASSLGTLTGELFF
>few|NA|TRBV5-1|TRBJ2-7
TGCGCCAGCAGCTTGGCCCCGGGGGCCGGATACGAGCAGTACTTC
CASSLAPGAGYEQYF
>NA|TRBD2|TRBV5-4|TRBJ2-5
TGTGCCAGCACCCTTGGGCGGGAGCGGGGGGAGACCCAGTACTTC
CASTLGRERGETQYF
>NA|NA|TRBV27|TRBJ2-7
TGTGCCAGCAGTCCCCCAGTGGGGTACGAGCAGTACTTC
CASSPPVGYEQYF
>few|NA|TRBV5-4|TRBJ1-1
TGTGCCAGCAGCTTGGGGGGGGTTCATACTGAAGCTTTCTTT
CASSLGGVHTEAFF
>few|NA|TRBV28|TRBJ2-1
TGTGCCAGCACTCAGTCGGGGGACGTCAATGAGCAGTTCTTC
CASTQSGDVNEQFF
>few|NA|TRBV7-9|TRBJ1-3
TGCCTGACCGGAACAGGCCTTTCTGGAAACACCATATATTTT
CLTGTGLSGNTIYF
>few|NA|TRBV7-2|TRBJ2-3
TGTGCCAGCAGAGAATCGACAGGTGCCACAGATACGCAGTATTTT
CASRESTGATDTQYF
>NA|TRBD1|TRBV6-5|TRBJ1-2
TGTGCCAGCAGGCCGACAGGGGGCTATGGCTACACCTTC
CASRPTGGYGYTF
>NA|NA|TRBV6-5|TRBJ2-7
TGTGCCAGCAGTTACTCGAAGTTTGGCCTAGGGTACGAGCAGTACTTC
CASSYSKFGLGYEQYF
>few|NA|TRBV6-2/TRBV6-3|TRBJ2-5
TGTGCCAGCAGTTACCGAGAGTCGTGGGGAGAGACCCAGTACTTC
CASSYRESWGETQYF
>few|NA|TRBV3-1|TRBJ2-2
TGTGCCAGCAGCCAAGAGGCCCCAGGAGCTGTGGGGAAGCTGTTTTTT
CASSQEAPGAVGKLFF
>few|NA|TRBV20-1|TRBJ2-2
TGCAGTGCCCCGATCCGGGACACCGGGGAGCTGTTTTTT
CSAPIRDTGELFF
>NA|NA|TRBV7-9|TRBJ1-2
TGTGCCAGCAGCTCCTCGATCCAGCGCTACACCTTC
CASSSSIQRYTF
>few|TRBD1|TRBV12-3/TRBV12-4|TRBJ1-5
TGTGCCAGCAGATCCGGACAGGATCAGCCCCAGCATTTT
CASRSGQDQPQHF
>many|NA|TRBV4-3|TRBJ2-2
TGCGCCAGCAGCCCGGAACTTTCCGGGGAGCTGTTTTTT
CASSPELSGELFF
>NA|NA|TRBV9|TRBJ1-2
TGTGCCAGCAGCGTAGGGAGTCCGGGGATCTATGGCTACACCTTC
CASSVGSPGIYGYTF
>few|NA|TRBV7-8|TRBJ2-3
TGTGCCAGCAGCGAGACGGGCCCCCGAAGCACAGATACGCAGTATTTT
CASSETGPRSTDTQYF
>NA|NA|TRBV15|TRBJ1-3
TGTGCCACCAGCAGAGATCCCCGGGGGCGAGGAAACACCATATATTTT
CATSRDPRGRGNTIYF
>few|NA|TRBV30|TRBJ2-5
TGTGCCTGGAGTACCCCAGGGACCCAGTACTTC
CAWSTPGTQYF
>NA|NA|TRBV12-3/TRBV12-4|TRBJ1-1
TGTGCCAGCAGTTTCGCAGGGACCCACACTGAAGCTTTCTTT
CASSFAGTHTEAFF
>few|NA|TRBV6-1|TRBJ2-7
TGTGCCAGCAGCTTCCGGGGGTCGGCGCGAGAGCAGTACTTC
CASSFRGSAREQYF
>many|NA|TRBV27|TRBJ2-5
TGTGCCAGCAGCCCCGGAAAACAGACCCAGTACTTC
CASSPGKQTQYF
>NA|NA|TRBV7-2|TRBJ2-5
TGTGCCAGCAGCTTATCAGCGACGGGGCAAGAGACCCAGTACTTC
CASSLSATGQETQYF
>few|NA|TRBV24-1|TRBJ2-2
TGTGCCACCGCGGAGGGGGAGGAGCTGTTTTTT
CATAEGEELFF
>NA|NA|TRBV7-2|TRBJ2-5
TGTGCCAGCAGCTTCGCTCGGGGGGCGGAGACCCAGTACTTC
CASSFARGAETQYF
>NA|NA|TRBV7-2|TRBJ2-1
TGTGCCAGCAGGGTCCCTGCGGTGACCTACAATGAGCAGTTCTTC
CASRVPAVTYNEQFF
>NA|TRBD1|TRBV20-1|TRBJ2-4
TGCAGTGCTCGGACAGGGGGAACCAAAAACATTCAGTACTTC
CSARTGGTKNIQYF
>many|TRBD1|TRBV5-1|TRBJ2-3
TGCGCCAGCAGCCTAACCTCCGGGACAGGGGCAGATACGCAGTATTTT
CASSLTSGTGADTQYF
>few|NA|TRBV7-9|TRBJ2-1
TGTGCCAGCAGCTTAGCCCTAGCAACCTACAATGAGCAGTTCTTC
CASSLALATYNEQFF
>few|NA|TRBV7-2|TRBJ2-2
TGTGCCAGCAGTTCTCGGACCGACACCGGGGAGCTGTTTTTT
CASSSRTDTGELFF
>few|TRBD1|TRBV5-6|TRBJ1-6
TGTGCCAGCAGCCGAGGACAGGGGATGTCTAATTCACCCCTCCACTTT
CASSRGQGMSNSPLHF
>NA|NA|TRBV5-1|TRBJ1-1
TGCGCCAGCAGCTTGTTAGGGGCTCGGACTGAAGCTTTCTTT
CASSLLGARTEAFF
>few|TRBD1|TRBV12-3/TRBV12-4|TRBJ1-1
TGTGCCAGCAGTTTTACAGGGACAGGGGCCCACACTGAAGCTTTCTTT
CASSFTGTGAHTEAFF
>few|TRBD2|TRBV5-1|TRBJ2-3
TGCGCCAGCAGCTTGGCGGCCGCTAGCGGGGCAGCTAGCACAGATACGCAGTATTTT
CASSLAAASGAASTDTQYF
>NA|NA|TRBV24-1|TRBJ2-2
TGTGCCACCGTTCCCAGGGGTCGCGTAATCGGGGAGCTGTTTTTT
CATVPRGRVIGELFF
>NA|NA|TRBV27|TRBJ2-2
TGTGCCAGCAGTTTATATGCCCTGGTGGGGACCGGGGAGCTGTTTTTT
CASSLYALVGTGELFF
>many|NA|TRBV6-5|TRBJ2-7
TGTGCCAGCAGCCCAGCGAGCTCCTACGAGCAGTACTTC
CASSPASSYEQYF
>many|TRBD1|TRBV4-1|TRBJ1-2
TGCGCCAGCAGCCACCGTGATAGTAGGGTCGGACAGGGGCAGAACTATGGCTACACCTTC
CASSHRDSRVGQGQNYGYTF
>few|TRBD1|TRBV10-3|TRBJ1-5
TGTGCCATCAGTGAGTATGGACAGGGGGCGGAGGCCCAGCATTTT
CAISEYGQGAEAQHF
>NA|NA|TRBV20-1|TRBJ2-4
TGCAGTGCTAGAAGGGTGTCCAAAAACATTCAGTACTTC
CSARRVSKNIQYF
>few|TRBD1|TRBV5-6|TRBJ2-3
TGTGCCAGCAGCTTGGGGGACAGGGATTCAGGGACGCAGTATTTT
CASSLGDRDSGTQYF
>many|TRBD1|TRBV4-1|TRBJ2-4
TGCGCCAGCAGCGCGGGTCCAGGGGGCGCGGACATTCAGTACTTC
CASSAGPGGADIQYF
>NA|TRBD1|TRBV11-2|TRBJ1-6
TGTGCCAGCAGCTTACCCGGGACAGGGAAATATAATTCACCCCTCCACTTT
CASSLPGTGKYNSPLHF
>NA|NA|TRBV6-6|TRBJ1-4
TGTGCCAGCAGTTCCTTCGAGAAGAGTGAAAAACTGTTTTTT
CASSSFEKSEKLFF
>NA|NA|TRBV6-1|TRBJ2-7
TGTGCCAGCACCCCTCTGCCGGGACCCTACGAGCAGTACTTC
CASTPLPGPYEQYF
>NA|NA|TRBV11-2|TRBJ1-1
TGTGCCAGCAGCAGGGTTTTAGCTGAAGCTTTCTTT
CASSRVLAEAFF
>few|NA|TRBV19|TRBJ1-1
TGTGCCAGTGAGGAGAACACTGAAGCTTTCTTT
CASEENTEAFF